Below are 7 T cell receptor beta chains sequenced from a single sample in a study of T cell repertoires in cytomegalovirus infection. TCRdb independently ran MiXCR on the reads; one entry per CDR3 protein. The sample lists some 390,000 distinct CDR3 sequences; over 15% were seen once. The sequenced material came from PBMCs. All receptors derive from a human donor in good health (CMV status not recorded). Some clones in this sample may be carry-over from other donors' samples.

This chain links TRBV10-3 with TRBJ2-5; no clear D gene. The V and J ends lost 4 bases and 5 bases respectively, with 11 bases between them. There are 13 residues in the CDR3. Looked up from germline, CDR1 is ENHRY and CDR2 is SYGVKD. CDR3 residues: CAISGTRSETQYF. The CDR3 bases are TGTGCCATCAGTGGCACCCGGAGCGAGACCCAGTACTTC.

This clonotype was observed many times. The genes are TRBV7-2 and TRBJ1-6; the match to TRBD1 covers 7 bases. This CDR3 is built from 14 residues. CDR1 SGHTA and CDR2 FQGNSA come from the germline V gene. Trimming took 4 bases from V and 7 from J; bases not matched to a gene: 4. In DNA form, the CDR3 reads TGTGCCAGCAGCTCGACAGGGTACAATTCACCCCTCCACTTT. Its protein product is CASSSTGYNSPLHF.

Worth noting for this clonotype: Just one base apart from a much larger clone, this may be a read error. CDR3 in amino acids: CASSYGQHRNSPLPF. CDR3 sequence (DNA): TGTGCCAGCAGCTACGGACAGCATAGGAATTCACCCCTCCCCTTT. This chain uses TRBV27 with TRBJ1-6, with a tentative D call TRBD1 (6 bases). CDR1 is MNHEY, CDR2 SMNVEV, per germline (reference sequence). The CDR3 is made up of 15 amino acids.

This rearrangement joins TRBV20-1 to TRBJ2-7; D uncertain. Germline-derived CDR1 and CDR2 are DFQATT and SNEGSKA (reference sequence). V lost 6 bases and J 6 bases, leaving 9 bases between the germline ends. This CDR3 has 10 amino acids. The CDR3 loop is CSAATPEQYF. The CDR3 nucleotides read TGCAGTGCCGCGACCCCCGAGCAGTACTTC.

The chain recombines TRBV20-1 with TRBJ2-1; D call uncertain. Trimming took 8 bases from V and 5 from J, leaving 10 bases between them. This CDR3 has 11 residues. Germline CDR1 reads DFQATT; CDR2 reads SNEGSKA (reference sequence). The CDR3 loop reads CSTLADNEQFF. CDR3 bases: TGCAGTACCCTCGCCGACAATGAGCAGTTCTTC.

The chain uses TRBV27 and TRBJ2-7, with 8 bases that match TRBD2. CDR3 length: 17 amino acids. Trimming removed 8 bases from V and 1 base from J; junction bases left unmatched: 16. Per the germline V gene, CDR1 is MNHEY and CDR2 is SMNVEV (reference sequence). The DNA for the CDR3 is TGTGCCAGCCCTCGGACTAGCACAGATTTAGGATCCTACGAGCAGTACTTC. Its translation is CASPRTSTDLGSYEQYF.

This clonotype has just a few counts. This may be a read error: a much more frequent sequence differs by one nucleotide. The genes are TRBV7-9 and TRBJ2-1; no clear D gene. Germline V CDR1 and CDR2: SEHNR, FQNEAQ (reference sequence). The CDR3 length is 12 residues. Trimming took 2 bases from V and 7 from J, leaving 6 bases between them. CDR3 DNA: TGTGCCAGCAGCTTAATCGATAATGAGCAGTTCTTC. It specifies CASSLIDNEQFF.